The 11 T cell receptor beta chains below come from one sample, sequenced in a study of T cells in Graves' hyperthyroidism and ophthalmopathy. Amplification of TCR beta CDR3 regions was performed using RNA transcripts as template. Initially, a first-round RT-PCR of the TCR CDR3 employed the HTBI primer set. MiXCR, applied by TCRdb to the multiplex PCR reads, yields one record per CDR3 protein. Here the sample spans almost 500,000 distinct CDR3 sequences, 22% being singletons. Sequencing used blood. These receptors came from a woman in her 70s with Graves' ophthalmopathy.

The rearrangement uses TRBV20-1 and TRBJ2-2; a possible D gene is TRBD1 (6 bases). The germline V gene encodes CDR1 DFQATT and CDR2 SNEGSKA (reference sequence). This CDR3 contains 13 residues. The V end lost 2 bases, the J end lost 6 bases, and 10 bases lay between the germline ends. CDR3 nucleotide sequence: TGCAGTGCTAGACACGAGGGGGCCGGGGAGCTGTTTTTT. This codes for CSARHEGAGELFF.

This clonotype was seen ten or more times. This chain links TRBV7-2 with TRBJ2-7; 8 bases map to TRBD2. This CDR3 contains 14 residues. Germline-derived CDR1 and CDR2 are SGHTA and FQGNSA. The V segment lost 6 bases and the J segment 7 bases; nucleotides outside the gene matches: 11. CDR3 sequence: CASSATSGKGEQYF. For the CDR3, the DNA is TGTGCCAGCAGTGCAACTAGCGGCAAGGGGGAGCAGTACTTC.

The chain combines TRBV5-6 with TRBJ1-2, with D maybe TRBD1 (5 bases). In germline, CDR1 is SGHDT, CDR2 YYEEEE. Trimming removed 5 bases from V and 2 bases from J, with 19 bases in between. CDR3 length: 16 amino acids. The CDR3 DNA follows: TGTGCCAGCAGAATTGGACACGGATGGCAAAACTATGGCTACACCTTC. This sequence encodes CASRIGHGWQNYGYTF.

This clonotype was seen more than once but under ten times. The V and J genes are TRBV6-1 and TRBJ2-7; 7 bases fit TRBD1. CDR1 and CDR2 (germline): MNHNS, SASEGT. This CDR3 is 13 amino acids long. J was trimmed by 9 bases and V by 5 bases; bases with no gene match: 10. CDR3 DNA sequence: TGTGCCAGCAGTTTCCAACAGGGGCTAGGGCAGTACTTC. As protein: CASSFQQGLGQYF.

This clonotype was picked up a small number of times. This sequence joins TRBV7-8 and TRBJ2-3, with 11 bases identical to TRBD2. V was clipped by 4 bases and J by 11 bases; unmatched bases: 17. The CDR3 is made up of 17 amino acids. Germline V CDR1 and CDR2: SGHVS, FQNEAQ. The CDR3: CASSSVAGGFNTHGQYF. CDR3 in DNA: TGTGCCAGCAGCTCCGTAGCGGGAGGGTTTAACACCCATGGGCAGTATTTT.

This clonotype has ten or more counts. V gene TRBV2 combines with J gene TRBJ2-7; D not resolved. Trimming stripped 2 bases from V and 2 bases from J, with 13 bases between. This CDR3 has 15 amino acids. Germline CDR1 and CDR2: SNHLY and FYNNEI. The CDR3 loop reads CASSERGAEPYEQYF. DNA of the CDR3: TGTGCCAGCAGTGAACGTGGTGCGGAACCCTACGAGCAGTACTTC.

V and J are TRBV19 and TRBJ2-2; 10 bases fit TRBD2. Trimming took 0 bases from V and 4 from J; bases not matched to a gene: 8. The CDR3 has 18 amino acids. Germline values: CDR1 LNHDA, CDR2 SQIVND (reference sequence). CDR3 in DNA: TGTGCCAGTAGTATAGACGCTAGCGGGAGATTGGGCACCGGGGAGCTGTTTTTT. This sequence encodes CASSIDASGRLGTGELFF.

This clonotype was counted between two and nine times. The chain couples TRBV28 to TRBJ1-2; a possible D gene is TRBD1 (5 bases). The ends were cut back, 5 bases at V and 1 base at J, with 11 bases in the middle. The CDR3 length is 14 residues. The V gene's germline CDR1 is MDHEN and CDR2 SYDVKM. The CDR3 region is CASSNPGHNYGYTF. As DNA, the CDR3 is TGTGCCAGCAGTAACCCAGGGCATAACTATGGCTACACCTTC.

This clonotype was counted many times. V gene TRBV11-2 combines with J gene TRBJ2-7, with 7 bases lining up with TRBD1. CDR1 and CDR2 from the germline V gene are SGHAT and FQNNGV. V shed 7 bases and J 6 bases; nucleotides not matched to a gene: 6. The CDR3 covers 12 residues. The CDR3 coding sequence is TGTGCCAGCAACCAGGGGGTGGGCGAGCAGTACTTC. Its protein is CASNQGVGEQYF.

The CDR3 DNA reads as TGTGCCAGCAGTGGCCGAACGAACACCGGGGAGCTGTTTTTT. Translating gives CASSGRTNTGELFF. The gene calls are TRBV6-1 and TRBJ2-2; the D is unclear. The germline CDR1 and CDR2 sequences are MNHNS and SASEGT. V was clipped by 4 bases and J by 0 bases, with 6 bases between them. This CDR3 is built from 14 residues.

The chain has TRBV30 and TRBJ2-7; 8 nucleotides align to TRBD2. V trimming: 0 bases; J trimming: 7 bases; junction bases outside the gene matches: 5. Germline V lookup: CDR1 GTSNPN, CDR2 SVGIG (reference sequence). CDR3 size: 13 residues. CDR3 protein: CAWSVRGGREQYF. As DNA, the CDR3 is TGTGCCTGGAGTGTTCGGGGGGGGAGGGAGCAGTACTTC.